This entry concerns a single T cell receptor beta chain. Profiled with immunoSEQ multiplex PCR; TCRdb holds only in-frame clones, not every one. The repertoire has approximately 50,000 clones, roughly nine tenths of them found once; the top ten carry 10%. This entry belongs to a study of T cell changes during pregnancy in multiple sclerosis. Source: CD8+ T cells from peripheral blood mononuclear cells, taken after pregnancy. This TCR was sampled from a female donor with multiple sclerosis, enrolled in a pregnancy study.

This CDR3 is CAISGGGKGTEAFF. DNA for the CDR3: TGTGCCATCAGTGGAGGAGGCAAAGGAACTGAAGCTTTCTTT. The chain joins TRBV10-3 to TRBJ1-1, with no clear D. Trimming took 4 bases from V and 5 from J, leaving 14 bases between them. The length of the CDR3 is 14 residues. Germline CDR1 is ENHRY and CDR2 is SYGVKD.